This TCR beta chain is from a study of T cell responses to AZD1222 COVID-19 vaccine. The study, taken as a whole, reports: Vaccine-associated CD4 TCRs ranged over spike, dominating at 160-218 and 743-854. Just six or seven AZD1222 recipients tested seropositive at baseline. White British donors predominated, females outnumbered males, and clonal diversity was possibly underestimated.

The assay was immunoSEQ multiplex PCR, and TCRdb's table has in-frame clones only and misses some. The sample records 80,000 to 100,000 clones, roughly nine tenths being singletons. The V end was cut by 1 base, the J end by 0 bases, with 11 bases between. Germline V CDR1 and CDR2: SEHNR, FQNEAQ (reference sequence). This CDR3 is 16 amino acids long. A note on this clone: What it binds is unknown.

Doses given second, at about 4 or about 12 weeks, were pooled. The rearrangement uses TRBV7-9 and TRBJ2-3; D call uncertain. This receptor was taken from an adult who received the AZD1222 COVID-19 vaccine. The source was peripheral blood, collected 28 days after the second AZD1222 dose. The CDR3 DNA sequence: TGTGCCAGCAGCTTAGGAGGAGCTTACAGCACAGATACGCAGTATTTT. This translates into CASSLGGAYSTDTQYF.